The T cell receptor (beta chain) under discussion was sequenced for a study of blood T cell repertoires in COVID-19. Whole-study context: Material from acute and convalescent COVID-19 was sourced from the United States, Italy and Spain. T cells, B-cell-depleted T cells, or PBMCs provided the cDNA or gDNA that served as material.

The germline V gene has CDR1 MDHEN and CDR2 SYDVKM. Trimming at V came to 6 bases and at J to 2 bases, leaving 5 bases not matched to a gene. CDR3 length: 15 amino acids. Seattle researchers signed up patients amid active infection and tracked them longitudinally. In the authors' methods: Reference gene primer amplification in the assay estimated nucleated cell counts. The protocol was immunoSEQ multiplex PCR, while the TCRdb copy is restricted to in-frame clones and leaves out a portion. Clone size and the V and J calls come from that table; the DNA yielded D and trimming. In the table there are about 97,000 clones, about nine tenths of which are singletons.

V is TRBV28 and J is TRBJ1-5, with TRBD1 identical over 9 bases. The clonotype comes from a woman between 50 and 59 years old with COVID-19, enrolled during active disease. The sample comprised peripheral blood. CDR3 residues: CASRATGGGNQPQHF. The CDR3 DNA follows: TGTGCCAGCAGAGCGACAGGGGGTGGCAATCAGCCCCAGCATTTT. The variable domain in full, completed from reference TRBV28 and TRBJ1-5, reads DVKVTQSSRYLVKRTGEKVFLECVQDMDHENMFWYRQDPGLGLRLIYFSYDVKMKEKGDIPEGYSVSREKKERFSLILESASTNQTSMYLCASRATGGGNQPQHFGDGTRLSIL.